These T cell receptor beta chains were read from a single sample in a study of regulatory T cells in long-lasting Graves disease. TCRdb analysed the multiplex PCR reads with MiXCR anew, one entry per CDR3 protein. This table has 350,000 to 500,000 distinct CDR3 sequences, less than 15% appearing once. Another study also made use of these data, one on T cells in Graves' hyperthyroidism and ophthalmopathy.

The specimen was peripheral blood mononuclear cells (PBMCs), collected at new diagnosis, from a patient treated with antithyroid drugs. The receptor set was obtained from a woman between 45 and 65 years old with Graves disease. Each CDR3 is given with its conserved first and last residue. Fields, in order: V gene, clone size, CDR3 protein. Some rows mark clone size as missing; the rest say once, few, many or name a class of expanded clone.

V: TRBV29-1
size: many
CDR3: CTSGGGLSEAFF

V: TRBV6-1
size: many
CDR3: CASSKHRDTSYEQYF

V: TRBV18
size: many
CDR3: CASSPDRVRVEAFF

V: TRBV7-9
size: -
CDR3: CASSSWASTYEQYF

V: TRBV11-2
size: few
CDR3: CASSFVRQASSGNTIYF

V: TRBV20-1
size: few
CDR3: CSARLAVSYEQYF

V: TRBV12-3/TRBV12-4
size: many
CDR3: CASSRFSAQETQYF

V: TRBV7-9
size: -
CDR3: CASSLVVGWGQGTSGRSNEQFF

V: TRBV3-1
size: many
CDR3: CASSPEAGKGYEQFF

V: TRBV27
size: many
CDR3: CASSLGPAGVEQYF

V: TRBV6-2/TRBV6-3
size: many
CDR3: CASSNIPLGYQETQYF

V: TRBV29-1
size: many
CDR3: CSVEEGAGELFF

V: TRBV12-3/TRBV12-4
size: many
CDR3: CASSPFRGYEQYF

V: TRBV13
size: many
CDR3: CASSPPPDGADGYTF

V: TRBV18
size: many
CDR3: CASSPVETREKLFF

V: TRBV5-1
size: -
CDR3: CASSLASGGFRDTQYF

V: TRBV5-1
size: many
CDR3: CASRIAGGTDTQYF

V: TRBV10-3
size: many
CDR3: CAISESNRGTEAFF

V: TRBV28
size: many
CDR3: CASSNGGHQPQHF

V: TRBV10-1
size: -
CDR3: CASSVRLDYEQYF

V: TRBV28
size: many
CDR3: CASSSRGGTQYF

V: TRBV18
size: few
CDR3: CASSPGELNNEQFF

V: TRBV20-1
size: few
CDR3: CSAWAGLDYEQYF

V: TRBV7-8
size: many
CDR3: CASSFGLAGDRLAEQFF

V: TRBV28
size: -
CDR3: CATRTAPKPEQYF

V: TRBV11-2
size: many
CDR3: CASGGDQETQYF

V: TRBV30
size: -
CDR3: CAWSVQGAGNIQYF

V: TRBV12-3/TRBV12-4
size: many
CDR3: CASSWDYSYNEQFF

V: TRBV30
size: few
CDR3: CAWSQQDRNQPQHF

V: TRBV5-5
size: few
CDR3: CASSLWGNKDNEQFF

V: TRBV6-1
size: few
CDR3: CASSEDGGGLQNIQYF

V: TRBV7-8
size: many
CDR3: CASSLGSSEAFF

V: TRBV3-1
size: -
CDR3: CASSPSSVAGELFF

V: TRBV6-1
size: few
CDR3: CASRTSGRAKDTQYF

V: TRBV28
size: many
CDR3: CASSPRTSGSIYEQYF

V: TRBV19
size: -
CDR3: CASSGRNTGELFF

V: TRBV2
size: many
CDR3: CASSEAGFSYNSPLHF

V: TRBV2
size: many
CDR3: CASSEDRGFANTGELFF

V: TRBV5-1
size: many
CDR3: CASSLGPPGMNTEAFF

V: TRBV27
size: few
CDR3: CASSLLGAAEAFF

V: TRBV2
size: -
CDR3: CASMPRQGTGELFF

V: TRBV28
size: many
CDR3: CASSFWGQGDTDTQYF

V: TRBV10-3
size: few
CDR3: CAISATSGTTDTQYF

V: TRBV7-2
size: -
CDR3: CASSLALRSAVQETQYF

V: TRBV6-2/TRBV6-3
size: many
CDR3: CASSPREGEKLFF

V: TRBV2
size: many
CDR3: CASRSSGGTQYF